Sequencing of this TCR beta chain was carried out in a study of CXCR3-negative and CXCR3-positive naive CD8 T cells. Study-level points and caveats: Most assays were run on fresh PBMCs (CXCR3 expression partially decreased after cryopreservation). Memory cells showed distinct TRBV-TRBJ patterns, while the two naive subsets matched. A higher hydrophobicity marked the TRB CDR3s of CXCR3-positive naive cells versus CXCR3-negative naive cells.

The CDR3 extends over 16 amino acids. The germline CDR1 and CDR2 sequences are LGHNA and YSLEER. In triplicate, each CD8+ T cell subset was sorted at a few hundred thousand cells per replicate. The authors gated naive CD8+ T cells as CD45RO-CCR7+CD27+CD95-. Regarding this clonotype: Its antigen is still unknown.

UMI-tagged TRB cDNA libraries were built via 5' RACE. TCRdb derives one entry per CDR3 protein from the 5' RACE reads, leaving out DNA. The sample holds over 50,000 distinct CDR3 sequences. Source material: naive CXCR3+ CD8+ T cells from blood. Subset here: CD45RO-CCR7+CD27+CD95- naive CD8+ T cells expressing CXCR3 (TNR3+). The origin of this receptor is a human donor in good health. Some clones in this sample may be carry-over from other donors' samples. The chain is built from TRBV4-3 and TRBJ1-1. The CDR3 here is CASSQDHRWVYTEAFF.